This TCR beta chain was found in a study of beta chain features in type 1 diabetes. Background on the study: Age and gender were similar between patients and healthy donors, as were cell yields.

This CDR3 contains 15 residues. Germline V CDR1 and CDR2: SEHNR, FQNEAQ (reference sequence). V lost 3 bases and J 4 bases, leaving 13 bases between the germline ends. Comments on this clone: The antigen remains unidentified.

Study-level findings and limits: For Type 1 diabetes patients, all four CD4+ subsets carried TCRB CDR3s that were moderately but significantly shorter.

Of the isolated RNA, all was reverse transcribed, and so the sequenced material was expressed TCRB transcripts. Approximately 3.6 million reads, on average, came from each naive, central memory and regulatory T cell sample. Data came from immunoSEQ multiplex PCR; TCRdb stores just in-frame clones and leaves some out. Here the sample spans about 340,000 clones, around 7.6% being singletons. The chain has TRBV7-9 and TRBJ2-1, with D perhaps assigned TRBD1 or TRBD2 (5 bases each). The TCR was taken from a woman aged 18-29 years in good health. The sequenced material came from central memory CD4+ T cells from blood. In nucleotides, the CDR3 is TGTGCCAGCAGCTTCGGGGCAGGCCCTTACAATGAGCAGTTCTTC. This gives the protein CASSFGAGPYNEQFF. Full variable domain (outside the CDR3, taken from reference TRBV7-9 and TRBJ2-1): DTGVSQNPRHKITKRGQNVTFRCDPISEHNRLYWYRQTLGQGPEFLTYFQNEAQLEKSRLLSDRFSAERPKGSFSTLEIQRTEQGDSAMYLCASSFGAGPYNEQFFGPGTRLTVL.